This T cell receptor beta chain was captured by sequencing in a study of blood T cell repertoires in COVID-19. As for the study in general: Spain, Italy and the United States supplied samples that represented acute and convalescent COVID-19. T cells, B-cell-depleted T cells, or PBMCs provided the cDNA or gDNA that served as material.

Germline loops: CDR1 SGHTA, CDR2 FQGTGA. J was trimmed by 6 bases and V by 5 bases; bases with no gene match: 6. CDR3 size: 14 residues. Per the original methods: Nucleated cell number was recorded as an estimate derived from reference gene primer amplification. Profiled with immunoSEQ multiplex PCR; TCRdb holds only in-frame clones, not every one. D and trimming come from the DNA, and the V and J calls and clone size come from that table. The top ten hold under 7.5% of the sample, which has approximately 190,000 clones, 75% to 90% seen once. The clonotype was recovered from a middle-aged woman with acute or convalescent COVID-19. Material: peripheral blood. The V and J genes are TRBV7-3 and TRBJ1-2; 10 bases line up with TRBD1. The CDR3 coding sequence is TGTGCCAGCAGCCTGGGACAGGGGAGACATGGCTACACCTTC. It yields the protein CASSLGQGRHGYTF.